Presented here are 21 T cell receptor beta chains from one specimen sequenced in a study of blood T cells in healthy people across ages (dated by TCRdb to about 2015). The receptor library was made with 5' RACE. Sequencing was carried out with an Illumina HiSeq 2500. A second PCR of roughly 7 to 12 cycles was run with a J-beta primer mix and a sample-barcoded 5' primer. TCRdb trimmed public reads at Q25 via fastp, called clones via MiXCR and kept in-frame beta chains. Entries are consolidated by CDR3 protein sequence, retaining the most common genes and DNA. The sample data list hundreds of thousands of distinct CDR3 sequences, and roughly 50% of these were observed just once. Roughly 34% of the sample is in the top ten clones. Specimen: blood. The receptor source for this set is a man in his sixties in good health.

To note about this clonotype: One junction end does not reproduce the germline sequence, and a read error may be involved. The chain uses TRBV7-7 and TRBJ1-5, with D unresolved. The CDR3 consists of 13 residues. Per the germline V gene, CDR1 is SSHAT and CDR2 is FNYEAQ (reference sequence). The CDR3 region is CASSPSPDQPQHF. CDR3 coding DNA: TGTGCTAGCAGCCCAAGCCCAGATCAGCCCCAGCATTTT.

CDR3 loop: CASSLDLAGRPNDEQYF. The CDR3 DNA reads as TGTGCCAGCAGTTTAGATCTAGCGGGGAGGCCTAATGACGAGCAGTACTTC. V and J are TRBV12-3 or TRBV12-4 and TRBJ2-7, with TRBD2 identical over 9 bases. The CDR3 is 17 amino acids. J was trimmed by 5 bases and V by 1 base; bases with no gene match: 12.

The V call is TRBV6-6, the J call TRBJ1-4; 10 bases align to TRBD1. CDR1 is MNHNY, CDR2 SVGAGI, per germline (reference sequence). This CDR3 has 14 residues. The junction had 7 bases not matched to a gene; V was cut back by 6 bases and J by 9 bases. The CDR3 DNA is TGTGCCAGCAGCAGCGACAGGGGGCGGAAAAAACTGTTTTTT. Residues: CASSSDRGRKKLFF.

The chain uses TRBV5-4 and TRBJ1-2; D not certain. Germline lookup yields CDR1 SGHNT and CDR2 YYREEE (reference sequence). The CDR3 is 13 residues long. V was trimmed by 4 bases and J by 8 bases, leaving 15 bases between them. The CDR3 is CASSPEDLVGYTF. The CDR3 DNA reads TGTGCCAGCAGCCCAGAGGACCTCGTCGGCTACACCTTC.

The V and J genes are TRBV24-1 and TRBJ2-7, with D uncertain. Germline V gives CDR1 KGHDR, CDR2 SFDVKD. This CDR3 contains 13 residues. V lost 8 bases and J lost 5, with 15 bases in between. For the CDR3, the DNA is TGTGCCACCAAATCAGAGGCACGCGACGAGCAGTACTTC. This sequence encodes CATKSEARDEQYF.

The sample holds a few counts of this clonotype. The chain carries TRBV20-1 and TRBJ2-1, with 11 positions matching TRBD2. The germline CDR1 and CDR2 sequences are DFQATT and SNEGSKA (reference sequence). The CDR3 has 15 residues. With V trimmed by 6 bases and J by 0 bases, 4 bases remained unmatched. The CDR3, as DNA: TGCAGTGCCAATAGCGGGGGGGCCTCCTACAATGAGCAGTTCTTC. Its translation: CSANSGGASYNEQFF.

As DNA, the CDR3 is TGCAGCGTTTGGGCAACGGACCTTGGCTACACCTTC. Protein: CSVWATDLGYTF. The genes are TRBV29-1 and TRBJ1-2; D gene ambiguous. The CDR3 has 12 amino acids. V lost 5 bases and J lost 7, with 14 bases in between. The germline gives CDR1 SQVTM, CDR2 ANQGSEA.

The chain carries TRBV7-6 and TRBJ2-1, with D uncertain. The CDR3 extends over 12 amino acids. In germline, CDR1 is SGHVS, CDR2 FNYEAQ. The ends were cut back, 5 bases at V and 9 bases at J, with 11 bases in the middle. In nucleotides, the CDR3 is TGTGCCAGCAGCCCGCGAACTCCTGAGCAGTTCTTC. This sequence encodes CASSPRTPEQFF.

This clonotype was counted ten times or more. The chain carries TRBV7-9 and TRBJ2-1; 7 nucleotides align to TRBD2. CDR3 length: 14 residues. Trimming removed 0 bases from V and 6 bases from J; junction bases left unmatched: 2. Germline CDR1 SEHNR, CDR2 FQNEAQ (reference sequence). CDR3 sequence reads: CASSLAGGSNEQFF. The CDR3 DNA is TGTGCCAGCAGCTTAGCGGGGGGGTCCAATGAGCAGTTCTTC.

This clonotype has only a few counts. The chain employs TRBV6-2 or TRBV6-3 and TRBJ1-6; no reliable D call. This CDR3 is 14 amino acids long. V was cut by 1 base and J by 6 bases, with 7 bases left in between. The germline V gene has CDR1 MNHEY and CDR2 SVGEGT. The CDR3 protein is CASSYFPVNSPLHF. The CDR3 DNA reads as TGTGCCAGCAGTTACTTTCCAGTTAATTCACCCCTCCACTTT.

The CDR3 nucleotides are TGTGCCAGCAGCCCTGGTTGGGGGGGCCGGACCGGGGAGCTGTTTTTT. Residues: CASSPGWGGRTGELFF. V gene TRBV12-3 or TRBV12-4 combines with J gene TRBJ2-2; TRBD2 is a possible D gene (7 bases). The V end lost 6 bases, the J end lost 5 bases, and 19 bases lay between the germline ends. CDR3 length equals 16 residues.

This clonotype is a singleton in its sample. The rearrangement links TRBV5-1 to TRBJ2-5; TRBD1 agrees at 11 bases. V lost 1 base and J lost 6; bases outside the gene matches: 5. CDR1 and CDR2 (germline): SGHRS, YFSETQ. This CDR3 is 15 amino acids long. Written as DNA, the CDR3 is TGCGCCAGCAGCTTGCGGACAGGGGGCGGGAAGACCCAGTACTTC. This translates into CASSLRTGGGKTQYF. Combining the CDR3 with reference TRBV5-1 and TRBJ2-5 gives the whole variable domain KAGVTQTPRYLIKTRGQQVTLSCSPISGHRSVSWYQQTPGQGLQFLFEYFSETQRNKGNFPGRFSGRQFSNSRSEMNVSTLELGDSALYLCASSLRTGGGKTQYFGPGTRLLVL.

The chain links TRBV10-3 to TRBJ1-5; 8 nucleotides line up with TRBD1. The CDR3 spans 15 residues. Trimming cost V 10 bases and J 1 base; bases outside gene matches: 9. CDR1 and CDR2 (germline): ENHRY, SYGVKD. DNA of the CDR3: TGTGCCAGCAGCTCGGACAGGGAGAGCAATCAGCCCCAGCATTTT. Amino acids: CASSSDRESNQPQHF.

The sample holds many counts of this clonotype. The chain links TRBV10-3 to TRBJ2-7; tentative D call: TRBD2 (6 bases). The CDR3 extends over 15 amino acids. Trimming cost V 6 bases and J 2 bases, with 17 bases left between them. The germline CDR1 and CDR2 sequences are ENHRY and SYGVKD. The DNA of the CDR3 is TGTGCCATCAGGGACCCAGCGGGCCAAACCTACGAGCAGTACTTC. The encoded protein is CAIRDPAGQTYEQYF.

The chain links TRBV29-1 to TRBJ2-5; D is unresolved. The DNA end is more similar to TRBJ2-7, so the J call may be wrong. The CDR3 totals 11 residues. In germline, CDR1 is SQVTM, CDR2 ANQGSEA. CDR3 protein: CSVEADHEQYF. CDR3 bases: TGCAGCGTTGAAGCAGATCACGAGCAGTACTTC.

This clonotype was counted a few times. The V and J genes are TRBV12-3 or TRBV12-4 and TRBJ1-2, with D uncertain. The ends were cut back, 7 bases at V and 4 bases at J, with 16 bases in the middle. The CDR3 covers 14 residues. The CDR3 reads CASTSGGGFYGYTF. The CDR3 bases are TGTGCCAGCACTAGTGGTGGAGGCTTCTATGGCTACACCTTC.

This sequence joins TRBV6-6 and TRBJ2-5; TRBD1 might be the D (6 bases). The CDR3 is 14 amino acids. Trimming shortened V by 6 bases and J by 1 base, and 12 bases separated the two germline ends. Germline values: CDR1 MNHNY, CDR2 SVGAGI (reference sequence). Here the CDR3 DNA reads TGTGCCAGCAGCCTGACGACAGGCCAAGAGACCCAGTACTTC. This codes for CASSLTTGQETQYF.

The rearrangement uses TRBV29-1 and TRBJ1-6; D gene unclear. The CDR3 length is 9 residues. Germline CDR1 SQVTM, CDR2 ANQGSEA. Trimming removed 4 bases at V and 18 bases at J, with 10 bases between. Here the CDR3 reads CSVGQIPHF. CDR3 bases: TGCAGCGTTGGACAAATTCCCCACTTT. The full variable domain, completed using reference TRBV29-1 and TRBJ1-6, is SAVISQKPSRDICQRGTSLTIQCQVDSQVTMMFWYRQQPGQSLTLIATANQGSEATYESGFVIDKFPISRPNLTFSTLTVSNMSPEDSSIYLCSVGQIPHFGNGTRLTVT.

The V call is TRBV7-2, the J call TRBJ2-3; D gene uncertain. V was trimmed by 5 bases and J by 6 bases, leaving 12 bases between them. The CDR3 is made up of 13 amino acids. Germline assignment: CDR1 SGHTA and CDR2 FQGNSA. CDR3 coding DNA: TGTGCCAGCAGCGTCCAGACCCGGGATACGCAGTATTTT. This gives the protein CASSVQTRDTQYF.

The chain couples TRBV29-1 to TRBJ2-5, with D possibly matching TRBD1 (6 bases). Germline V gene lookup returns CDR1 SQVTM and CDR2 ANQGSEA. V shed 2 bases and J shed 4 bases, with 14 bases lying between them. CDR3 length: 14 residues. The CDR3, as DNA: TGCAGCGTTGAAATCCTGGGGGCTGGAGAGACCCAGTACTTC. It codes for CSVEILGAGETQYF.

This rearrangement joins TRBV7-2 to TRBJ1-6; 7 bases are a match to TRBD1. V trimming: 6 bases; J trimming: 7 bases; junction bases outside the gene matches: 15. The CDR3 length is 17 residues. The germline CDR1 and CDR2 sequences are SGHTA and FQGNSA. The CDR3 sequence is CASSQVARQGGNSPLHF. As DNA, the CDR3 is TGTGCCAGCAGTCAGGTGGCCCGACAGGGCGGGAATTCACCCCTCCACTTT.